This T cell receptor beta chain was identified in a study of beta chain features in type 1 diabetes. Study-wide findings and caveats: In the patient group, naive, central memory and Treg TCRB repertoires seemed more alike than in the healthy donor group. In all four CD4+ subsets, TCRB CDR3 length was significantly, moderately reduced in type 1 diabetes.

The table lists this clone with a few counts. Its antigen is as yet unknown. The CDR3 runs to 15 residues. Germline V CDR1 and CDR2: MNHEY, SVGAGI. V was pared by 2 bases and J by 1 base, with 11 bases between. The study reverse transcribed the entire isolated RNA, so it sequenced expressed TCRB transcripts. The repertoire was sequenced with immunoSEQ multiplex PCR; TCRdb's copy has only in-frame clones and lacks some. This repertoire shows 100,000 to 150,000 clones, around 10% found once; its top ten account for around 0.79%. Every participating donor gave one draw, a heparinised blood sample averaging roughly 0.12 L.

The sequenced sample was central memory CD4+ T cells from blood. The origin of this receptor is a man aged 30 to 45 with type 1 diabetes. V gene TRBV6-5 combines with J gene TRBJ1-1, with D possibly matching TRBD1 (6 bases). The CDR3 DNA reads TGTGCCAGCAGTTACGGGGGCGCAGAGAACACTGAAGCTTTCTTT. Translating gives CASSYGGAENTEAFF.